This is a list of T cell receptor beta chains from one sample in a study of blood T cell repertoires in COVID-19. The assay was immunoSEQ multiplex PCR, and TCRdb's table has in-frame clones only and misses some. The sample contains fewer than 75,000 clones, around nine tenths of which appear only once. Sequenced material: peripheral blood. The receptors come from a man between 65 and 85 years old with acute or convalescent COVID-19. Both conserved end residues are part of each CDR3. A D gene is named only where the DNA matches it firmly. Clone size is stated in some rows and not others, as once, few, many or a class when expanded.

j_call v_call clone_size d_call cdr3_aa cdr3_nt
TRBJ1-2 TRBV7-8 - - CASSLAPGRGYTF TGTGCCAGCAGCTTAGCCCCAGGGAGGGGCTACACCTTC
TRBJ2-3 TRBV2 - - CASRLADTQYF TGTGCCAGCAGACTGGCAGATACGCAGTATTTT
TRBJ1-1 TRBV7-7 - - CASSLARNTEAFF TGTGCCAGCAGCTTAGCCAGGAACACTGAAGCTTTCTTT
TRBJ2-5 TRBV3-1/TRBV3-2 few - CASSHNSQETQYF TGTGCCAGCAGCCATAACAGCCAAGAGACCCAGTACTTC
TRBJ2-5 TRBV7-8 - - CASSLATAGRTQYF TGTGCCAGCAGCTTAGCTACGGCGGGTAGGACCCAGTACTTC
TRBJ1-1 TRBV28 once - CASSLPTTGSGEAFF TGTGCCAGCAGTTTGCCCACTACGGGGTCGGGGGAAGCTTTCTTT
TRBJ2-1 TRBV7-3 - - CASSLKGQGAYNEQFF TGTGCCAGCAGCTTAAAGGGACAAGGGGCCTACAATGAGCAGTTCTTC
TRBJ1-1 TRBV2 - - CASTGRQVLNTEAFF TGTGCCAGCACCGGACGACAGGTATTGAACACTGAAGCTTTCTTT
TRBJ1-6 TRBV24-1 - - CATSSGYNSPLHF TGTGCCACCAGTTCCGGGTATAATTCACCCCTCCACTTT
TRBJ1-2 TRBV9 - TRBD1 CASSVVDRAVYGYTF TGTGCCAGCAGCGTAGTCGACAGGGCCGTCTATGGCTACACCTTC
TRBJ1-2 TRBV6-6 - TRBD1 CASGRAGGKASGYTF TGTGCCAGTGGAAGAGCAGGGGGGAAGGCGAGTGGCTACACCTTC
TRBJ2-2 TRBV9 once - CASSASPTAGELFF TGTGCCAGCAGCGCGTCCCCGACAGCCGGGGAGCTGTTTTTT
TRBJ2-6 TRBV3-1/TRBV3-2 - TRBD2 CASSDSGLAGGNSGANVLTF TGTGCCAGCAGCGACTCAGGACTAGCGGGGGGTAACTCTGGGGCCAACGTCCTGACTTTC
TRBJ1-1 TRBV21-1 - - CASTDLDSSWEGTEAFF TGTGCCAGCACCGACCTGGACAGTTCATGGGAGGGTACTGAAGCTTTCTTT
TRBJ1-2 TRBV12-3/TRBV12-4 - - CASSLRGGNGYTF TGTGCCAGCAGTTTACGTGGCGGGAATGGCTACACCTTC
TRBJ2-5 TRBV29-1 - - CSGLTGPQEAQYF TGCAGCGGCTTAACAGGTCCCCAAGAGGCCCAGTACTTC
TRBJ1-3 TRBV12-5 - - CASGLVTAPSGNTIYF TGTGCTAGTGGTTTGGTAACAGCACCCTCTGGAAACACCATATATTTT
TRBJ2-1 TRBV5-1 - TRBD1 CASSLGDSYNEQFF TGCGCCAGCAGCTTGGGGGACAGCTACAATGAGCAGTTCTTC
TRBJ1-1 TRBV11-2 - TRBD1 CASTAGGQGGTEAFF TGTGCCAGCACCGCGGGGGGACAGGGAGGGACTGAAGCTTTCTTT
TRBJ1-4 TRBV24-1 once - CATSDGANEKLFF TGTGCCACCAGTGACGGGGCTAATGAAAAACTGTTTTTT
TRBJ1-5 TRBV12-5 once - CASGLATGFDNQPQHF TGTGCTAGTGGTTTGGCCACAGGGTTCGACAATCAGCCCCAGCATTTT
TRBJ1-6 TRBV9 - - CASSSRNSPLHF TGTGCCAGCAGCTCGAGAAATTCACCCCTCCACTTT
TRBJ2-7 TRBV27 - TRBD1 CASSSTRQGGAYEQYF TGTGCCAGCAGTTCCACTCGACAGGGGGGGGCCTACGAGCAGTACTTC
TRBJ1-6 TRBV7-8 - - CASSLGLGPLHF TGTGCCAGCAGCCTCGGACTTGGTCCCCTCCACTTT
TRBJ1-4 TRBV5-1 - TRBD1 CASSSQTGRNEKLFF TGCGCCAGCAGCTCCCAGACAGGGCGGAATGAAAAACTGTTTTTT
TRBJ2-7 TRBV7-3 - - CASSLEGGGGYEQYF TGTGCCAGCAGCTTAGAGGGAGGGGGTGGCTACGAGCAGTACTTC
TRBJ2-1 TRBV4-1 few - CASSQVDMIVYNEQFF TGCGCCAGCAGCCAGGTCGACATGATAGTATACAATGAGCAGTTCTTC
TRBJ2-5 TRBV19 - TRBD1 CASSIRTGGGRETQYF TGTGCCAGTAGTATAAGGACAGGGGGAGGTCGGGAGACCCAGTACTTC
TRBJ1-1 TRBV30 - TRBD1 CAYNRGNTEAFF TGTGCCTACAACAGGGGTAACACTGAAGCTTTCTTT
TRBJ1-6 TRBV11-2 - - CASSVLGTSYSPLHF TGTGCCAGCAGCGTCCTCGGGACATCGTATTCACCCCTCCACTTT
TRBJ1-5 TRBV30 - - CAWSVGHSQPQHF TGTGCCTGGAGTGTGGGGCACAGTCAGCCCCAGCATTTT
TRBJ2-7 TRBV20-1 few - CSASGGAGEQYF TGCAGTGCTAGTGGGGGCGCGGGGGAGCAGTACTTC
TRBJ2-3 TRBV28 - TRBD1 CASSLVPLDRHRYTQYF TGTGCCAGCAGTTTAGTACCCTTGGACAGGCACAGGTATACGCAGTATTTT
TRBJ2-7 TRBV5-1 - TRBD1 CASTAGGVYEQYF TGCGCCAGCACGGCAGGGGGCGTATACGAGCAGTACTTC
TRBJ2-2 TRBV19 - TRBD1 CASKGDRGQANTGELFF TGTGCCAGTAAGGGGGACAGGGGACAGGCGAACACCGGGGAGCTGTTTTTT
TRBJ2-7 TRBV6-5 few TRBD1 CASSYTGTGTGEQYF TGTGCCAGCAGTTACACTGGGACAGGGACCGGCGAGCAGTACTTC
TRBJ1-4 TRBV2 - TRBD1 CASSRQGGEKLFF TGTGCCAGCAGTCGACAGGGTGGTGAAAAACTGTTTTTT
TRBJ2-3 TRBV5-1 - TRBD2 CASTPTSGGIADTQYF TGCGCCAGCACCCCGACTAGCGGGGGAATTGCAGATACGCAGTATTTT
TRBJ2-1 TRBV11-2 - TRBD2 CASSPLAGGRNEQFF TGTGCCAGCAGCCCCCTAGCGGGGGGCCGCAATGAGCAGTTCTTC
TRBJ1-1 TRBV7-8 - TRBD1 CASSLGQGPSEAFF TGTGCCAGCAGCTTAGGACAGGGGCCCTCTGAAGCTTTCTTT
TRBJ2-5 TRBV4-3 - TRBD2 CASSQALSGGRETQYF TGCGCCAGCAGCCAAGCGCTTAGCGGGGGTAGAGAGACCCAGTACTTC
TRBJ2-1 TRBV5-6 - TRBD2 CASSTYLRGGLYNEQFF TGTGCCAGCAGCACCTACTTGCGGGGGGGCCTTTACAATGAGCAGTTCTTC
TRBJ1-3 TRBV16 - - CASSQSTTNGNTIYF TGTGCCAGCAGCCAGTCCACAACGAACGGAAACACCATATATTTT
TRBJ2-5 TRBV11-2 - - CASSLDRGRETQYF TGTGCCAGCAGCTTAGATAGGGGGAGAGAGACCCAGTACTTC
TRBJ1-1 TRBV9 - - CASSVMHRRDTEAFF TGTGCCAGCAGCGTTATGCACCGGCGGGACACTGAAGCTTTCTTT
TRBJ1-2 TRBV21-1 once - CASSKGISERGYTF TGTGCCAGCAGCAAAGGCATATCCGAGAGGGGCTACACCTTC